This T cell receptor beta chain was obtained from a study of blood T cell repertoires in COVID-19. Study overall: Sources were T cells, B-cell-depleted T cells, or PBMCs; the material itself was cDNA or gDNA.

The V and J ends lost 5 bases and 0 bases, in that order; junction bases with no gene match: 5. CDR3 size: 17 residues. Germline CDR1 and CDR2: LNHDA and SQIVND (reference sequence). Source study methods: Reference gene primers were amplified, and this amplification served to estimate nucleated cell counts. TCRdb's copy holds only in-frame clones and misses some; the assay was immunoSEQ multiplex PCR. The DNA was the basis for D and trimming; V, J and clone size are from that table. The repertoire holds 290,000 or so clones, with around 90% as singletons. Sequencing input: peripheral blood. The TCR was taken from a man aged 65 to 79 with acute or convalescent COVID-19. V gene TRBV19 combines with J gene TRBJ2-2, with 11 bases identical to TRBD2. The CDR3 coding sequence is TGTGCCAGTAGTTATGAGGGACTAGCGGCGAACACCGGGGAGCTGTTTTTT. It encodes CASSYEGLAANTGELFF.